One sample yielded the 12 T cell receptor beta chains listed below, sequenced in a study of T cell clones after liver transplantation. Produced via immunoSEQ multiplex PCR; TCRdb's table is partial and in-frame only. Here the sample spans more than 95,000 clones, around 83% being singletons. The specimen was CD4+ T cells from blood, collected before liver transplant. The origin of the receptors is a human donor who received a liver transplant.

As DNA, the CDR3 is TGTGCCAGTAGTATAGATTTTTTGGGGGGCGCGGATAATTCACCCCTCCACTTT. Translating it yields CASSIDFLGGADNSPLHF. V is TRBV19 and J is TRBJ1-6; D might be TRBD1 (6 bases). The CDR3 loop spans 18 amino acids. V gave up 0 bases and J gave up 5 bases, with 17 bases separating them. Germline CDR1 LNHDA, CDR2 SQIVND (reference sequence).

For the CDR3, the DNA is TGTGCCAGCAGTGGAATGCGGCAAAGCACAGATACGCAGTATTTT. This translates into CASSGMRQSTDTQYF. The V and J genes are TRBV6-1 and TRBJ2-3, with no clear D. V dropped 4 bases and J dropped 0 bases, with 11 bases sitting between them. Germline lookup yields CDR1 MNHNS and CDR2 SASEGT. The CDR3 is 15 amino acids.

The chain has TRBV21-1 and TRBJ2-7. TRBV21-1 constitutes a pseudogene. The CDR3 extends over 14 amino acids. The CDR3 DNA is TGTGCCAGCAGCAAAGATTGCCGTCCCTACGAGCAGTACTTC. Its translation is CASSKDCRPYEQYF.

This rearrangement joins TRBV11-3 to TRBJ2-2, with TRBD1 matching 7 bases. This CDR3 spans 14 amino acids. CDR1 is SGHNT and CDR2 is YENEEA in the germline V gene. The ends lost 5 bases at V and 3 bases at J; junction bases unmatched: 3. For the CDR3, the DNA is TGTGCCAGCAGCCATCAGGGGGACACCGGGGAGCTGTTTTTT. It translates to CASSHQGDTGELFF.

Concerning this clone itself: This sample includes further DNA sequences coding for the same CDR3. The rearrangement links TRBV27 to TRBJ2-7; tentative D call: TRBD1 (7 bases). Germline loops: CDR1 MNHEY, CDR2 SMNVEV (reference sequence). Trimming removed 4 bases at V and 4 bases at J, with 23 bases between. The CDR3 is 17 amino acids. This chain's CDR3 is CASSSSLRTGGGYEQYF. The CDR3 nucleotides are TGTGCCAGCAGTTCCTCCTTACGGACAGGAGGAGGGTACGAGCAGTACTTC.

The chain couples TRBV18 to TRBJ1-1; D may be TRBD1 (5 bases). Trimming took off 3 bases at V and 5 bases at J, with 16 bases between the two ends. Per germline, CDR1 KGHSH and CDR2 LQKENI. This CDR3 spans 15 amino acids. The CDR3 nucleotides read TGTGCCAGCTCACCGGGGACCCGGGGGGGAACTGAAGCTTTCTTT. Translation gives CASSPGTRGGTEAFF.

The chain links TRBV7-6 to TRBJ1-4, with 9 positions matching TRBD1. The CDR3 is made up of 14 amino acids. The germline V gene has CDR1 SGHVS and CDR2 FNYEAQ. After removal of 4 bases from V and 6 bases from J, the junction contained 3 bases not matched to a gene. Written as DNA, the CDR3 is TGTGCCAGCAGCTCGGGACAGGGCCATGAAAAACTGTTTTTT. This encodes CASSSGQGHEKLFF.

V and J are TRBV18 and TRBJ2-1, with TRBD1 as a possible D gene (5 bases). Trimming stripped 2 bases from V and 9 bases from J, with 14 bases between. The CDR3 length is 14 residues. Germline CDR1 is KGHSH and CDR2 is LQKENI. This CDR3 is CASSPWQGTSEQFF. CDR3 coding DNA: TGTGCCAGCTCACCATGGCAGGGCACCAGTGAGCAGTTCTTC.

This clone has only a few counts. J is TRBJ2-5 and V is TRBV11-2, with 13 bases aligning to TRBD2. The CDR3 has 18 amino acids. CDR1 is SGHAT and CDR2 is FQNNGV in the germline V gene. The trim removed 8 bases at V and 2 bases at J, leaving 14 bases unmatched. For the CDR3, the DNA is TGTGCCAGCGCCGGAACTAGCGGGGGGGCATGGGATCAAGAGACCCAGTACTTC. Amino acids: CASAGTSGGAWDQETQYF. Variable domain in full (rest from reference TRBV11-2 and TRBJ2-5): EAGVAQSPRYKIIEKRQSVAFWCNPISGHATLYWYQQILGQGPKLLIQFQNNGVVDDSQLPKDRFSAERLKGVDSTLKIQPAKLEDSAVYLCASAGTSGGAWDQETQYFGPGTRLLVL.

This clone was counted a few times. This chain connects TRBV14 to TRBJ1-2, with D possibly TRBD1 on 5 matching bases. Germline V CDR1 and CDR2: SGHDN, FVKESK. V lost 1 base to trimming and J lost 8 bases, with 14 bases between them. This CDR3 comprises 14 residues. Here the CDR3 DNA reads TGTGCCAGCAGCCAAGGCCGGGGCGGATGGGGCTACACCTTC. As protein: CASSQGRGGWGYTF.

The chain has TRBV6-5 and TRBJ1-1; possible D gene TRBD1, 5 bases. Trimming pared 2 bases from V and 6 bases from J, leaving 16 bases between. The CDR3 has 15 residues. CDR1 is MNHEY, CDR2 SVGAGI, per germline. The CDR3 nucleotides are TGTGCCAGCAGTTACGGAGTCAGGGTGGACTCTGAAGCTTTCTTT. Its protein product is CASSYGVRVDSEAFF.

This chain joins TRBV5-1 and TRBJ1-3; D not resolved. Trimming removed 0 bases at V and 0 bases at J, with 10 bases between. The CDR3 is 16 residues long. Germline CDR1 and CDR2: SGHRS and YFSETQ. The CDR3 nucleotides are TGCGCCAGCAGCTTGGGACGGCCCGGCTCTGGAAACACCATATATTTT. It yields the protein CASSLGRPGSGNTIYF.